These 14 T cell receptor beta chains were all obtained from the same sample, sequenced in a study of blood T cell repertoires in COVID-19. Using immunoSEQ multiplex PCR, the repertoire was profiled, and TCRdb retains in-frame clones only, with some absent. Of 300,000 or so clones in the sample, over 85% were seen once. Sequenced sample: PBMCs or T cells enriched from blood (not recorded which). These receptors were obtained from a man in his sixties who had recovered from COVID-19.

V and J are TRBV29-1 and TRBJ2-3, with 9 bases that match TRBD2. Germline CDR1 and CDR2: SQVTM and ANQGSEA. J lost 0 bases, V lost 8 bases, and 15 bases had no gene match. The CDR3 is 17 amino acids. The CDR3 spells CSIGRAASGASTDTQYF. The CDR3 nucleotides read TGCAGCATTGGGAGGGCGGCTAGCGGGGCGAGCACAGATACGCAGTATTTT.

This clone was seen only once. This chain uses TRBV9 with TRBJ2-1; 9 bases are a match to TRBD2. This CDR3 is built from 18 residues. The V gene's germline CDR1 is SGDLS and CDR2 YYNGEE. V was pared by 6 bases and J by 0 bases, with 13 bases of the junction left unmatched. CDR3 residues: CASKNISGGPLSYNEQFF. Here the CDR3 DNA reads TGTGCCAGCAAAAACATTAGCGGGGGTCCTCTCTCCTACAATGAGCAGTTCTTC.

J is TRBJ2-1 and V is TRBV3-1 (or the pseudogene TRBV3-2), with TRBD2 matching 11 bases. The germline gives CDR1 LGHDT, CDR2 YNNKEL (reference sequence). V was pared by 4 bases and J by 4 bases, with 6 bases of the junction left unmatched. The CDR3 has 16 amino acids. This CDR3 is CASSPRVAGGYNEQFF. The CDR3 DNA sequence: TGTGCCAGCAGCCCCCGGGTAGCGGGAGGGTACAATGAGCAGTTCTTC.

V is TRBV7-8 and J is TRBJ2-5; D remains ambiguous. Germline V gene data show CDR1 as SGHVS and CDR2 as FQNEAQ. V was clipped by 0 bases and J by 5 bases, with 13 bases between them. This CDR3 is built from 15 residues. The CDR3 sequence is CASSLANSGWETQYF. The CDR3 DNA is TGTGCCAGCAGCTTAGCGAATTCCGGTTGGGAGACCCAGTACTTC.

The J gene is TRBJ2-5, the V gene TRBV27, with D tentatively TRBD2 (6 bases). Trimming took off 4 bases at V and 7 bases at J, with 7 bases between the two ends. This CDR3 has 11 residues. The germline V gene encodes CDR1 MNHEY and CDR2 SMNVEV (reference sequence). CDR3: CASSSEGTQYF. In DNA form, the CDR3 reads TGTGCCAGCAGTTCGGAGGGGACCCAGTACTTC.

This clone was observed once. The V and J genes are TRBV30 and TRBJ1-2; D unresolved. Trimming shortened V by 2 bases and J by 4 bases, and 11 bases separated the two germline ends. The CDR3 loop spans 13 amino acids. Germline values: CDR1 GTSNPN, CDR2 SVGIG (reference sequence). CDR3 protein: CAWSPDNFYGYTF. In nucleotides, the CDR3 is TGTGCCTGGAGTCCTGACAACTTCTATGGCTACACCTTC.

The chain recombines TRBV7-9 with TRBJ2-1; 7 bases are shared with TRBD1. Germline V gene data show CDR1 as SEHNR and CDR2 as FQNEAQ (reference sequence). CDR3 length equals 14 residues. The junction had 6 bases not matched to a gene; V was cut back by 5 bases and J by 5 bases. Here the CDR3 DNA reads TGTGCCAGCAGCGACAGGGTTTTGGACAATGAGCAGTTCTTC. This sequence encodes CASSDRVLDNEQFF.

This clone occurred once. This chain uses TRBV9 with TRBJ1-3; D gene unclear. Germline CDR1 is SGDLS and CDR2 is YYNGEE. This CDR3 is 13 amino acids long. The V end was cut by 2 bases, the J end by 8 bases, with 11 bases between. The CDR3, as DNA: TGTGCCAGCAGCGTCAAGCTGGGAGACACCATATATTTT. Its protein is CASSVKLGDTIYF. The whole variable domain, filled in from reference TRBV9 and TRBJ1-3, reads DSGVTQTPKHLITATGQRVTLRCSPRSGDLSVYWYQQSLDQGLQFLIQYYNGEERAKGNILERFSAQQFPDLHSELNLSSLELGDSALYFCASSVKLGDTIYFGEGSWLTVV.

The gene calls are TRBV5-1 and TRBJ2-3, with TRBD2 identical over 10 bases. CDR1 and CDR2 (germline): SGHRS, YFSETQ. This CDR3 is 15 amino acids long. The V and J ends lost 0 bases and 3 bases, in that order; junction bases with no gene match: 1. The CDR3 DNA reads TGCGCCAGCAGCTTGGGAGCGGGGGGGACAGATACGCAGTATTTT. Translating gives CASSLGAGGTDTQYF.

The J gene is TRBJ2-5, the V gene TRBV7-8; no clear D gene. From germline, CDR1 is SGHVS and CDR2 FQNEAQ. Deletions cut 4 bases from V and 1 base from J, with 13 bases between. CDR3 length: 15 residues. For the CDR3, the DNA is TGTGCCAGCAGCTCAAGGATGCGGTTCCAAGAGACCCAGTACTTC. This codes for CASSSRMRFQETQYF.

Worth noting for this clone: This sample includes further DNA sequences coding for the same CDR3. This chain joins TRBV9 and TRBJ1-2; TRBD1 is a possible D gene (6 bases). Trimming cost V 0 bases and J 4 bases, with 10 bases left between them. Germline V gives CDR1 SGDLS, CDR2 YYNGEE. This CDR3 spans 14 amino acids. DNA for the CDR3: TGTGCCAGCAGCGTAGGAGGGGGAACCTATGGCTACACCTTC. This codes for CASSVGGGTYGYTF.

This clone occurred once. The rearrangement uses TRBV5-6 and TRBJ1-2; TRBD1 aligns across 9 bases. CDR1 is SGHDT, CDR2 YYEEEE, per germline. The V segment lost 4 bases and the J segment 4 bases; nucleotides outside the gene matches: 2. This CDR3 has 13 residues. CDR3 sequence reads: CASSGQGTYGYTF. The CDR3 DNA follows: TGTGCCAGCAGCGGACAGGGGACCTATGGCTACACCTTC.

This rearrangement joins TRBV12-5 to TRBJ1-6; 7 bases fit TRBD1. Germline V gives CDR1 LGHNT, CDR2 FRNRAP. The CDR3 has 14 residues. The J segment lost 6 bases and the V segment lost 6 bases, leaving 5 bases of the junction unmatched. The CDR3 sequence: CASGGDSVNSPLHF. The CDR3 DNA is TGTGCTAGTGGCGGGGACAGCGTTAATTCACCCCTCCACTTT. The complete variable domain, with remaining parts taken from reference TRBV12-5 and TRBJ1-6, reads DARVTQTPRHKVTEMGQEVTMRCQPILGHNTVFWYRQTMMQGLELLAYFRNRAPLDDSGMPKDRFSAEMPDATLATLKIQPSEPRDSAVYFCASGGDSVNSPLHFGNGTRLTVT.

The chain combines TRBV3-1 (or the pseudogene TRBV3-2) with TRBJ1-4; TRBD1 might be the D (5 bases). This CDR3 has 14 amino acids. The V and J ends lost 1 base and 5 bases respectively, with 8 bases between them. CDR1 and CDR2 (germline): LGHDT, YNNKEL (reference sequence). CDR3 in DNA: TGTGCCAGCAGCCAAGTGGGGGGAAATGAAAAACTGTTTTTT. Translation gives CASSQVGGNEKLFF.